This T cell receptor (beta chain) was identified during a study of regulatory T cells in long-lasting Graves disease. At the level of the study: Antithyroid drugs had been taken under 3 months by newly diagnosed Graves' patients. The study, taken as a whole, reports: Repertoires from persistent disease leaned toward TRBV28, TRBJ1-2 and TRBJ2-5. New patients shared fewer public clonotypes (about 970) than persistent patients did (around 2,900).

Trimming at V came to 6 bases and at J to 3 bases, leaving 8 bases not matched to a gene. The CDR3 runs 14 residues. Germline loops: CDR1 SGHTA, CDR2 FQGNSA. Relying on iRepertoire HTBI primers and Arm-PCR of CDR3 regions, the team built TCR beta libraries. MiXCR, run by TCRdb on the multiplex PCR reads, gives a single entry per CDR3 protein. Counted here are 300,000 to 400,000 distinct CDR3 sequences, approximately 20% occurring once; the ten biggest clones make up about 40%. As to time point: newly diagnosed GD, antithyroid drugs for less than 3 months. PBMC RNA served as the TCR library source. This clonotype showed up just once. The target antigen is unknown.

The genes are TRBV7-2 and TRBJ2-7; 7 bases align to TRBD2. The receptor's source is a female donor with Graves disease. The sample here was peripheral blood mononuclear cells (PBMCs), taken at new diagnosis, from a patient treated with antithyroid drugs. Here the CDR3 DNA reads TGTGCCAGCAGACCGTCGGGAGGTATCTACGAGCAGTACTTC. Protein sequence: CASRPSGGIYEQYF.